This TCR beta chain appears in the sequencing data of a study of cytomegalovirus exposure and HLA in healthy donors. 13 Jbeta primers and 60 Vbeta primers were used for the PCR. Using immunoSEQ multiplex PCR, the repertoire was profiled, and TCRdb retains in-frame clones only, with some absent. This table has under 200,000 clones, 84% appearing once. Trimming left V 1 base short and J 11 bases short, with 14 bases between. The length of the CDR3 is 13 residues. Germline V gene sequence: CDR1 MGHRA, CDR2 YSYEKL. The sequenced sample was PBMCs. This clonotype originated in a man aged 25-40 years in good health and CMV-seronegative. The V gene is TRBV4-1, the J gene TRBJ2-5; D is perhaps TRBD2 (6 bases). CDR3 nucleotide sequence: TGCGCCAGCAGCCAAGGGGGGGACCCAAAGCAGTACTTC. Translating gives CASSQGGDPKQYF.